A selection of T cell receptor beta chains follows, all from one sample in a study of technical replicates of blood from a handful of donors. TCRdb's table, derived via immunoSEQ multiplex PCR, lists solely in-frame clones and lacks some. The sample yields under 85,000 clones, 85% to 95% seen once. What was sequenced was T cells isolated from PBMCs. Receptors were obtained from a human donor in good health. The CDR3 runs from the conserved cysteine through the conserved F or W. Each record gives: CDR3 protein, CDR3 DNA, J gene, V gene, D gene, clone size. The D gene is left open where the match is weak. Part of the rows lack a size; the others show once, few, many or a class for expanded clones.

CASDDRGLSQPQHF	TGTGCCAGCGACGACAGGGGGTTAAGTCAGCCCCAGCATTTT	TRBJ1-5	TRBV6-1	TRBD1	.
CASRQQGNVHTEAFF	TGTGCCAGCAGGCAACAGGGAAATGTACACACTGAAGCTTTCTTT	TRBJ1-1	TRBV6-5	.	.
CSVQIRAGYTF	TGCAGCGTTCAAATCAGGGCTGGCTACACCTTC	TRBJ1-2	TRBV29-1	.	.
CASSVDLASGRGEQYF	TGTGCCAGCAGCGTAGATTTGGCTAGCGGGAGGGGCGAGCAGTACTTC	TRBJ2-7	TRBV9	TRBD2	.
CASSSTWTASYEQYF	TGTGCCAGCAGCTCAACTTGGACAGCGAGCTACGAGCAGTACTTC	TRBJ2-7	TRBV7-4	.	.
CASSSLDRGNGYTF	TGTGCCAGCAGTTCACTAGACAGGGGGAATGGCTACACCTTC	TRBJ1-2	TRBV5-4	TRBD1	.
CATRTSGKETQYF	TGTGCCACGAGGACTAGCGGGAAAGAGACCCAGTACTTC	TRBJ2-5	TRBV6-1	TRBD2	.
CASSQGIGTTNEKLFF	TGCGCCAGCAGCCAAGGAATCGGGACAACTAATGAAAAACTGTTTTTT	TRBJ1-4	TRBV4-1	.	.
CASSLGQGDEQYF	TGTGCCAGCAGCTTGGGGCAGGGGGACGAGCAGTACTTC	TRBJ2-7	TRBV11-2	TRBD1	.
CATSLDVGATGNTIYF	TGTGCCACCAGTCTTGACGTGGGGGCTACTGGAAACACCATATATTTT	TRBJ1-3	TRBV15	.	.
CASSYAGGNTEAFF	TGTGCCAGCAGCTATGCAGGGGGGAACACTGAAGCTTTCTTT	TRBJ1-1	TRBV7-6	TRBD1	.
CASSVGQSSYEQYF	TGTGCCAGCAGCGTAGGGCAAAGCTCCTACGAGCAGTACTTC	TRBJ2-7	TRBV9	.	.
CASRTGVASNEQFF	TGTGCCAGCAGGACAGGGGTGGCGTCCAATGAGCAGTTCTTC	TRBJ2-1	TRBV6-1	TRBD1	.
CASRVGESYNEQFF	TGCGCCAGCAGGGTGGGAGAGAGCTACAATGAGCAGTTCTTC	TRBJ2-1	TRBV5-1	.	.
CASSFHSDTYGYTF	TGTGCCAGCAGTTTCCACTCAGACACGTATGGCTACACCTTC	TRBJ1-2	TRBV6-5	.	once
CASSLQTEDYGYTF	TGTGCCAGCAGCCTACAGACAGAAGACTATGGCTACACCTTC	TRBJ1-2	TRBV6-1	.	.
CASSSFSGYEQYF	TGTGCCAGCAGCTCCTTTAGTGGCTACGAGCAGTACTTC	TRBJ2-7	TRBV7-2	.	.
CASSYSPTGDEAFF	TGTGCCAGCAGTTACTCGCCAACAGGGGACGAAGCTTTCTTT	TRBJ1-1	TRBV6-6	TRBD1	.
CASSDLDTQYF	TGTGCCAGCAGTGACTTAGATACGCAGTATTTT	TRBJ2-3	TRBV6-1	.	.
CASSLIHAQDEQFF	TGTGCCAGCAGTTTAATCCATGCTCAGGATGAGCAGTTCTTC	TRBJ2-1	TRBV27	.	.
CASSYGGLINEKLFF	TGTGCCAGCAGTTATGGGGGACTGATTAATGAAAAACTGTTTTTT	TRBJ1-4	TRBV6-5	.	.
CASSPRISGRIIQETQYF	TGTGCCAGCAGCCCGCGAATTAGCGGTCGCATCATCCAAGAGACCCAGTACTTC	TRBJ2-5	TRBV7-8	.	once
CASSFLRRGRGDEAFF	TGTGCCAGCAGCTTTTTACGGAGGGGGCGAGGCGATGAAGCTTTCTTT	TRBJ1-1	TRBV7-3	TRBD1	.
CASSQGTSGINEQFF	TGTGCCAGCAGCCAAGGGACTAGCGGGATTAATGAGCAGTTCTTC	TRBJ2-1	TRBV14	TRBD2	.